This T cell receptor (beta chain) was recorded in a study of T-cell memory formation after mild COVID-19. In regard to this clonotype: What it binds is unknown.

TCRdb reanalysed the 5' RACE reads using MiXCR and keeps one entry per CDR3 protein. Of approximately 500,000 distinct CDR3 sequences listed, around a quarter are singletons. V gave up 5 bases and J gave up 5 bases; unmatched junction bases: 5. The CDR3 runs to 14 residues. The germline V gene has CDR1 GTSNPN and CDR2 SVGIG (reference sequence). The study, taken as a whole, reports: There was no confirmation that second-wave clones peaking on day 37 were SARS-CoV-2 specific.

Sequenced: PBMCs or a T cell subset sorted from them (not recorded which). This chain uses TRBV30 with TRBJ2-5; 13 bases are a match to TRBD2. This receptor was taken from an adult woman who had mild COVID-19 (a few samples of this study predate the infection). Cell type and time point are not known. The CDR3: CAWRTSGSFETQYF. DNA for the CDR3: TGTGCCTGGCGGACTAGCGGGAGTTTTGAGACCCAGTACTTC. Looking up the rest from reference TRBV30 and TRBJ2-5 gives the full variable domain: SQTIHQWPATLVQPVGSPLSLECTVEGTSNPNLYWYRQAAGRGLQLLFYSVGIGQISSEVPQNLSASRPQDRQFILSSKKLLLSDSGFYLCAWRTSGSFETQYFGPGTRLLVL.